This T cell receptor (beta chain) was sequenced for a study of shared clonotypes between healthy human individuals. Study-level points and caveats: Among non-shared clonotypes, generation probabilities were lower than among those shared by all four donors.

Per the germline V gene, CDR1 is MDHEN and CDR2 is SYDVKM. The CDR3 is 12 amino acids. Trimming cost V 9 bases and J 6 bases, with 13 bases left between them. Concerning this clone: The antigen is undetermined.

Repertoires were generated with immunoSEQ multiplex PCR, while TCRdb's copy carries only in-frame clones and drops some. This table has about 1 million clones, 65% to 75% appearing once. The clonotype originates from a man younger than 30 in good health. The chain employs TRBV28 and TRBJ2-3; either TRBD1 or TRBD2 may supply D (5 bases each). The sequenced material came from memory CD4+ T cells sorted from blood. Documented subset: CD45RA-negative fraction. The DNA of the CDR3 is TGTGCCAGTCGGGACCCTATGGATACGCAGTATTTT. This gives the protein CASRDPMDTQYF. The complete variable domain, with remaining parts taken from reference TRBV28 and TRBJ2-3, reads DVKVTQSSRYLVKRTGEKVFLECVQDMDHENMFWYRQDPGLGLRLIYFSYDVKMKEKGDIPEGYSVSREKKERFSLILESASTNQTSMYLCASRDPMDTQYFGPGTRLTVL.